This is a list of T cell receptor beta chains from one sample in a study of cytomegalovirus exposure and HLA in healthy donors. The table came from immunoSEQ multiplex PCR; TCRdb's copy has only in-frame clones and leaves some out. The table lists about 140,000 clones, 65% to 80% of them singletons. Sequenced: PBMCs. The receptors come from a young man in good health and CMV-seronegative. CDR3s include the opening cysteine and the closing phenylalanine or tryptophan. D genes are given only for firm matches. Clone size, where shown, is once, few, many, or a class for clones that have expanded.

clone_size j_call v_call d_call cdr3_length cdr3_nt cdr3_aa
NA TRBJ1-3 TRBV27 NA 14 TGTGCCAGCCCTCGATCGGGGTACGGAAACACCATATATTTT CASPRSGYGNTIYF
NA TRBJ2-7 TRBV5-1 NA 13 TGCGCCAGCAGCTTGGGACTAGAGGGGGAGCAGTACTTC CASSLGLEGEQYF
once TRBJ1-2 TRBV10-2 NA 13 TGCGCCAGCAGTGGACAGGCTGGCTATGGCTACACCTTC CASSGQAGYGYTF
few TRBJ2-2 TRBV28 NA 13 TGTGCCAGCAGTTCCCTTAACACCGGGGAGCTGTTTTTT CASSSLNTGELFF
few TRBJ2-2 TRBV6-4 TRBD1 14 TGTGCCAGCAGTGTGACAGGGGATACCGGGGAGCTGTTTTTT CASSVTGDTGELFF
NA TRBJ2-5 TRBV25-1 TRBD1 13 TGTGCCAGCAGAGGACAGGGGAAAGAGACCCAGTACTTC CASRGQGKETQYF
NA TRBJ1-2 TRBV6-5 NA 13 TGTGCCAGCAGACACGGAGATGGCGGTGGCTACACCTTC CASRHGDGGGYTF
NA TRBJ2-7 TRBV20-1 NA 11 TGCAGTGCTACCCCAGGCCACGAGCAGTACTTC CSATPGHEQYF
NA TRBJ1-1 TRBV4-1 NA 16 TGCGCCAGCAGCCAAGCCCTGGGGCAGGGGAACACTGAAGCTTTCTTT CASSQALGQGNTEAFF
NA TRBJ1-1 TRBV5-1 NA 13 TGCGCCAGCAGCCCCTCTGGGGGGACTGAAGCTTTCTTT CASSPSGGTEAFF
NA TRBJ2-5 TRBV10-2 TRBD2 13 TGCGCCAGCAGTTATAGCGGGAGGGAGACCCAGTACTTC CASSYSGRETQYF
NA TRBJ2-7 TRBV4-2 TRBD1 13 TGTGCCAGCAGCCTATCGACAGGGAACGAGCAGTACTTC CASSLSTGNEQYF
once TRBJ2-7 TRBV9 TRBD2 14 TGTGCCAGCAGCGGGACTAGCGGCTCCTACGAGCAGTACTTC CASSGTSGSYEQYF
NA TRBJ2-3 TRBV10-1 NA 13 TGCGCCAGCAGTGAATCCCGAGGAGATACGCAGTATTTT CASSESRGDTQYF
NA TRBJ2-1 TRBV18 TRBD2 16 TGTGCCAGCTCACCCGGACTAGCGGGAGTGAAGGATGAGCAGTTCTTC CASSPGLAGVKDEQFF
NA TRBJ1-1 TRBV12-5 TRBD1 12 TGTGCTAGTGGTCCAAACAGGGGGCAAGCTTTCTTT CASGPNRGQAFF
NA TRBJ1-1 TRBV6-5 NA 13 TGTGCCAGCAGTAGGGCCAGCGGAGTGAGTGCTTTCTTT CASSRASGVSAFF
few TRBJ2-3 TRBV5-1 TRBD1 16 TGCGCCAGCAGCTTGAATGACAGGGGGCGTGGAGATACGCAGTATTTT CASSLNDRGRGDTQYF
NA TRBJ2-3 TRBV30 NA 13 TGTGCCTGGAGTATAGTCTCCACAGATACGCAGTATTTT CAWSIVSTDTQYF
NA TRBJ2-1 TRBV12-5 TRBD2 15 TGTGCTAGTGGTTTTGACACTAGCGGTGACAATGAGCAGTTCTTC CASGFDTSGDNEQFF
NA TRBJ2-1 TRBV6-5 NA 11 TGTGCCAGCAGCCTTTACAATGAGCAGTTCTTC CASSLYNEQFF
NA TRBJ2-6 TRBV5-1 TRBD1 18 TGCGCCAGCAGCTTACGGACAGGAGAGGGATCTGGGGCCAACGTCCTGACTTTC CASSLRTGEGSGANVLTF
NA TRBJ2-7 TRBV5-1 TRBD2 14 TGCGCCAGCAGCTTGGGACTAGCGGGAGGCGAGCAGTACTTC CASSLGLAGGEQYF
NA TRBJ1-5 TRBV7-9 TRBD1 14 TGTGCCAGCAGCTCTCAGGGGGAAGGTCAGCCCCAGCATTTT CASSSQGEGQPQHF
NA TRBJ2-3 TRBV9 TRBD2 14 TGTGCCAGCAGCGTTGGCCGGGAGGGGGATACGCAGTATTTT CASSVGREGDTQYF
NA TRBJ2-7 TRBV13 TRBD2 13 TGTGCCAGCAGCCCGGGACTACACTACGAGCAGTACTTC CASSPGLHYEQYF
NA TRBJ1-1 TRBV9 NA 13 TGTGCCAGCAGCGTAGGGTGGGGACATGAAGCTTTCTTT CASSVGWGHEAFF